The 5 T cell receptor beta chains below come from one sample, sequenced in a study of early T cells in non-severe SARS-CoV-2 infection. TCRdb passed the 5' RACE reads through MiXCR, listing each CDR3 protein once. The sample comprises about 87,000 distinct CDR3 sequences, 13% to 15% of which are singletons, and roughly 6% rests with the top ten. The sample was whole blood. The receptors here all came from an adult who was a healthcare worker with PCR-confirmed SARS-CoV-2 infection or an uninfected control (not recorded which).

V and J are TRBV7-2 and TRBJ1-1; D is undetermined. V lost 0 bases to trimming and J lost 0 bases, with 8 bases between them. Germline values: CDR1 SGHTA, CDR2 FQGNSA. The CDR3 totals 15 residues. CDR3 in amino acids: CASSLAPTLNTEAFF. Written as DNA, the CDR3 is TGTGCCAGCAGCTTAGCCCCCACACTGAACACTGAAGCTTTCTTT.

In its sample, this clonotype was seen many times. At one end the junction does not follow the germline gene, possibly because of a read error. This sequence joins TRBV7-2 and TRBJ2-3; unclear D gene. The V gene's germline CDR1 is SGHTA and CDR2 FQGNSA. The CDR3 is made up of 14 amino acids. Written as DNA, the CDR3 is TGTGCCAGCAGCTTAGGGCGCAGCACAGATACGCAGTTTTTT. It encodes CASSLGRSTDTQFF.

The genes are TRBV9 and TRBJ1-5; tentative D call: TRBD1 (6 bases). This CDR3 is built from 14 residues. CDR1 and CDR2 from the germline V gene are SGDLS and YYNGEE. V was cut by 0 bases and J by 6 bases, with 10 bases left in between. DNA of the CDR3: TGTGCCAGCAGCGTAGACGGGGGCACTCAGCCCCAGCATTTT. It encodes CASSVDGGTQPQHF.

The chain joins TRBV7-2 to TRBJ1-4; no clear D. The CDR3 runs to 17 residues. V lost 5 bases, J lost 2 bases, and 18 bases lay in between. Germline CDR1 is SGHTA and CDR2 is FQGNSA. CDR3: CASSLLAAGSTNEKLFF. Here the CDR3 DNA reads TGTGCCAGCAGCCTATTAGCTGCGGGGTCGACTAATGAAAAACTGTTTTTT.

This rearrangement joins TRBV29-1 to TRBJ2-1, with D unclear. CDR3 length: 11 amino acids. V was clipped by 2 bases and J by 5 bases, with 4 bases between them. The germline gives CDR1 SQVTM, CDR2 ANQGSEA. The CDR3 nucleotides are TGCAGCGTTGAAAGACACAATGAGCAGTTCTTC. This encodes CSVERHNEQFF.